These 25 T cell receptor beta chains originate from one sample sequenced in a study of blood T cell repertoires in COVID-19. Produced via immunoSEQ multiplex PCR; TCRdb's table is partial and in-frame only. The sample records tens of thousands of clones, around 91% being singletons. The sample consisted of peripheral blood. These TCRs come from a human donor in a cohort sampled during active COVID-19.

CDR3 nucleotide sequence: TGCAGCGTGGGAGTCCCGGGACAGAGCTATGGCTACACCTTC. Translating gives CSVGVPGQSYGYTF. The rearrangement uses TRBV29-1 and TRBJ1-2, with TRBD1 identical over 7 bases. Germline lookup yields CDR1 SQVTM and CDR2 ANQGSEA. CDR3 length: 14 amino acids. V shed 6 bases and J 4 bases; nucleotides not matched to a gene: 11.

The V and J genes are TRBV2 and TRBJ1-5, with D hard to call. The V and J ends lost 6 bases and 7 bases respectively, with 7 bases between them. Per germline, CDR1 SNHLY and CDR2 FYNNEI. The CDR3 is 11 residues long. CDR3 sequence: CASRGDQPQHF. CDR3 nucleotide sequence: TGTGCCAGCAGGGGAGACCAGCCCCAGCATTTT. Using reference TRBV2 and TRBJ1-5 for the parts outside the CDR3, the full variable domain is EPEVTQTPSHQVTQMGQEVILRCVPISNHLYFYWYRQILGQKVEFLVSFYNNEISEKSEIFDDQFSVERPDGSNFTLKIRSTKLEDSAMYFCASRGDQPQHFGDGTRLSIL.

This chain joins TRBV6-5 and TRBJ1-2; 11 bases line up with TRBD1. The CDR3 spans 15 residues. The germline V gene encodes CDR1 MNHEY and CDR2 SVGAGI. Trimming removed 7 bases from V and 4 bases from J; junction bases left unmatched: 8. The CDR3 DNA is TGTGCCAGCACCCCAAGGGGACAGGGGGGCTATGGCTACACCTTC. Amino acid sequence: CASTPRGQGGYGYTF.

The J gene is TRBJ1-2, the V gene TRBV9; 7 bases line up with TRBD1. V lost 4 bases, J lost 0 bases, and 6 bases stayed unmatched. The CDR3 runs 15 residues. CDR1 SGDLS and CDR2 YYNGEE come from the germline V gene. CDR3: CASSSWDSSNYGYTF. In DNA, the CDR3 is TGTGCCAGCAGCTCGTGGGACAGTTCTAACTATGGCTACACCTTC.

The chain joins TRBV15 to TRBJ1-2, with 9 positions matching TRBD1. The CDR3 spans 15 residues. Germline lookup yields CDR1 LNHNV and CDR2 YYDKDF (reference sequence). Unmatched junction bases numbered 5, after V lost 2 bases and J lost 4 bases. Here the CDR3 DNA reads TGTGCCACCAGCAGACGGGACAGGGTTGGCTATGGCTACACCTTC. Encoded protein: CATSRRDRVGYGYTF. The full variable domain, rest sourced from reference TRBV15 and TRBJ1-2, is DAMVIQNPRYQVTQFGKPVTLSCSQTLNHNVMYWYQQKSSQAPKLLFHYYDKDFNNEADTPDNFQSRRPNTSFCFLDIRSPGLGDTAMYLCATSRRDRVGYGYTFGSGTRLTVV.

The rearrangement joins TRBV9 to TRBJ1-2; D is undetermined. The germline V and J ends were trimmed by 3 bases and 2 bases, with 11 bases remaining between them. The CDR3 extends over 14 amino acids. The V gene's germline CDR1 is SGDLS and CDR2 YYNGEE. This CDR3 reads CASSGTSGNYGYTF. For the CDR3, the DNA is TGTGCCAGCAGCGGGACCAGCGGGAACTATGGCTACACCTTC.

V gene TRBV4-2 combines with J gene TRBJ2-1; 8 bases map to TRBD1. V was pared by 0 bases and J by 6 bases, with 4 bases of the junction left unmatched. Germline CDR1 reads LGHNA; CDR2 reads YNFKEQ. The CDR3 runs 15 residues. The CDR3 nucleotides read TGTGCCAGCAGCCAAGATCTCACAGGGGGCAATGAGCAGTTCTTC. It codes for CASSQDLTGGNEQFF.

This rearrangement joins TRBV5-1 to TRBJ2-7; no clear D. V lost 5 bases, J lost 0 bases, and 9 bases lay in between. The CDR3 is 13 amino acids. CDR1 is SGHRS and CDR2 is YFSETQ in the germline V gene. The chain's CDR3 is CASRVSDSYEQYF. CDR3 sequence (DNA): TGCGCCAGCAGGGTTTCAGACTCCTACGAGCAGTACTTC.

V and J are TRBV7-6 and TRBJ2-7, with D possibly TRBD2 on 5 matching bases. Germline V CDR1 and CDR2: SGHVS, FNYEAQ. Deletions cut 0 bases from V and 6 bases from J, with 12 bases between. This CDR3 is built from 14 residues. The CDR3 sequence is CASSLAGIDSEQYF. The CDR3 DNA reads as TGTGCCAGCAGCTTAGCCGGGATCGACTCCGAGCAGTACTTC.

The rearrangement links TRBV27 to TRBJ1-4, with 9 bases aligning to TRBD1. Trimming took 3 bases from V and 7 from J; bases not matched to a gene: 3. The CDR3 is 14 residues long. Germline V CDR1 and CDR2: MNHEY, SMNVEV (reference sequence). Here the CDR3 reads CASSFADRGEKLFF. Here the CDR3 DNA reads TGTGCCAGCAGTTTCGCGGACAGGGGTGAAAAACTGTTTTTT.

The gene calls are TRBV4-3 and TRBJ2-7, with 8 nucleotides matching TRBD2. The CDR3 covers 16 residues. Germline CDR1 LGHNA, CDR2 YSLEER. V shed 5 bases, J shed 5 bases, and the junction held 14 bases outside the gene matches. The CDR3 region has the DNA TGCGCCAGCAGCGTGAACGTAGCGGGGCTGAAAAACGAGCAGTACTTC. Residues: CASSVNVAGLKNEQYF.

Here the CDR3 DNA reads TGTGCCAGCAGTTTTTGGGCAGGGGGCCGTAATTCACCCCTCCACTTT. Translated, it gives CASSFWAGGRNSPLHF. This chain uses TRBV27 with TRBJ1-6; 8 nucleotides agree with TRBD1. The CDR3 loop spans 16 amino acids. Germline-derived CDR1 and CDR2 are MNHEY and SMNVEV (reference sequence). After removal of 3 bases from V and 6 bases from J, the junction contained 7 bases not matched to a gene.

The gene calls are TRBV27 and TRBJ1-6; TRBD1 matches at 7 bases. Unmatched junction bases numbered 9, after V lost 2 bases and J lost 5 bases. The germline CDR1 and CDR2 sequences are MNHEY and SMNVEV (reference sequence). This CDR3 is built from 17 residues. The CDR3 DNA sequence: TGTGCCAGCAGTTTAATTGGGGGGACAGCTGATAATTCACCCCTCCACTTT. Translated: CASSLIGGTADNSPLHF.

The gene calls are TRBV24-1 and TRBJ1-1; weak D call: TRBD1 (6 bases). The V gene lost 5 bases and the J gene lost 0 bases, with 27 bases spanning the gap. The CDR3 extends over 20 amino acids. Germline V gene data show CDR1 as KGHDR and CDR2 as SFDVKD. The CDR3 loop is CATSGGHAQSARLMNTEAFF. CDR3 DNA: TGTGCCACCAGTGGGGGACATGCCCAATCGGCCCGTCTGATGAACACTGAAGCTTTCTTT.

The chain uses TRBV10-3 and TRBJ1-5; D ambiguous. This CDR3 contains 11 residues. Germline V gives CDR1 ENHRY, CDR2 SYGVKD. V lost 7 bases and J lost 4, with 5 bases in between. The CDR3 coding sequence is TGTGCCATCACCTTAAATCAGCCCCAGCATTTT. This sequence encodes CAITLNQPQHF.

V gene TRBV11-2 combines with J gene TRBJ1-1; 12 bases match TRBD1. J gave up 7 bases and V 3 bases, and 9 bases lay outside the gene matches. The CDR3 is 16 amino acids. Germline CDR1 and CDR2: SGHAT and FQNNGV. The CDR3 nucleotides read TGTGCCAGCAGCTTGGGGACAGGGGGCCCCCGCCTTGAAGCTTTCTTT. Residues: CASSLGTGGPRLEAFF.

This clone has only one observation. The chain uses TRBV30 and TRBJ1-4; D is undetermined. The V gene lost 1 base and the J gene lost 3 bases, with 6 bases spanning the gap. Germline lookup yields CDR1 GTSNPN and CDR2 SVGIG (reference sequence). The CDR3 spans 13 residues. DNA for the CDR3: TGTGCCTGGAGTGCCCAGGCTAATGAAAAACTGTTTTTT. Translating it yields CAWSAQANEKLFF.

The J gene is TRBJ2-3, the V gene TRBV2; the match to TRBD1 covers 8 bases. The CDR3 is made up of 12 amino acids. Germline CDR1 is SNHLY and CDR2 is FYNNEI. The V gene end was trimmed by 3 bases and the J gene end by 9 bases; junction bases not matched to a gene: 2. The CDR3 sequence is CASSDDRGTQYF. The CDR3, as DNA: TGTGCCAGCAGTGACGACAGGGGAACGCAGTATTTT.

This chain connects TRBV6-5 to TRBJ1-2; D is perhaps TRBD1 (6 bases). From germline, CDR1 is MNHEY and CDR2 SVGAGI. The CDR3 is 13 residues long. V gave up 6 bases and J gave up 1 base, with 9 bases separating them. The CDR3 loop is CASSRGSNYGYTF. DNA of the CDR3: TGTGCCAGCAGCAGGGGAAGTAACTATGGCTACACCTTC.

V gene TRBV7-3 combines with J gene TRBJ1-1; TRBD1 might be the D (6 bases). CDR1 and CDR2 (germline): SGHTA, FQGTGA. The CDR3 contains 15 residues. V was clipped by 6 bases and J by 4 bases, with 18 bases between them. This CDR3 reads CASRPTGNPSTEAFF. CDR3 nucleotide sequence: TGTGCCAGCAGACCCACAGGGAACCCGAGCACTGAAGCTTTCTTT.

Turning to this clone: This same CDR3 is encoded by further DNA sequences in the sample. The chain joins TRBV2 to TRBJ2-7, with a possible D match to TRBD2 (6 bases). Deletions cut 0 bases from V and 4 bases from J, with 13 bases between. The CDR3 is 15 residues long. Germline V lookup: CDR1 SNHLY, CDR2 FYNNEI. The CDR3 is CASSEAGRGSYEQYF. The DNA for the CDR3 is TGTGCCAGCAGTGAAGCGGGGCGGGGTTCGTACGAGCAGTACTTC.

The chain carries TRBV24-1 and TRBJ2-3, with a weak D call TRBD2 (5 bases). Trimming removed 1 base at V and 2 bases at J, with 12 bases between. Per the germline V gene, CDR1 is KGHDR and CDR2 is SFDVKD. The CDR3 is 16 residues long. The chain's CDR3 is CATSDFKREPTDTQYF. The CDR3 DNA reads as TGTGCCACCAGTGATTTTAAACGGGAACCCACAGATACGCAGTATTTT.

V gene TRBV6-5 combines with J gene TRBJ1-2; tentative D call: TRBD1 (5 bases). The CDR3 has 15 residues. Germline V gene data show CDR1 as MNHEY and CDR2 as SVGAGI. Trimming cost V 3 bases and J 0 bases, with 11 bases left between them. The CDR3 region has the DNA TGTGCCAGCAGTTATTCGACAGCCTCTAACTATGGCTACACCTTC. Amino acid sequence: CASSYSTASNYGYTF.

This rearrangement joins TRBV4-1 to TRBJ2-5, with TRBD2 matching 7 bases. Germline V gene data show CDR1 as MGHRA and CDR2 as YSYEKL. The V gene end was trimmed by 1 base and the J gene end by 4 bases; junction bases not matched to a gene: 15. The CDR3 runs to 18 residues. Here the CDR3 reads CASSQGSAGPLKIETQYF. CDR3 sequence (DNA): TGCGCCAGCAGCCAAGGTTCAGCGGGGCCCCTCAAAATAGAGACCCAGTACTTC.

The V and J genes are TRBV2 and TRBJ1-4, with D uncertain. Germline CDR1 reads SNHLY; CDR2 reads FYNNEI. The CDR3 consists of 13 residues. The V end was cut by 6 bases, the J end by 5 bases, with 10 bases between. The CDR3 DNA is TGTGCCAGCAGCGGGGTGTCGAATGAAAAACTGTTTTTT. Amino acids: CASSGVSNEKLFF. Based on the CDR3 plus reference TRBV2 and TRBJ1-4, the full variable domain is EPEVTQTPSHQVTQMGQEVILRCVPISNHLYFYWYRQILGQKVEFLVSFYNNEISEKSEIFDDQFSVERPDGSNFTLKIRSTKLEDSAMYFCASSGVSNEKLFFGSGTQLSVL.